This T cell receptor (beta chain) was found in a study of T-cell reconstitution after alpha-beta-depleted transplantation in children. General study findings and limits: From newly produced T cells came most of the T-cell counts and diversity one year after transplant.

Unique molecular identifiers were used to barcode this TCRbeta library. In TCRdb, the PCR reads were re-called with MiXCR into one record per CDR3 protein. Of about 640,000 distinct CDR3 sequences in the sample, roughly 13% are singletons; the top ten hold about 2.2%. This clonotype was recorded at least ten times. The antigen is undetermined. The sequenced sample was PBMCs, mostly from graft donor cells, obtained 360 days after TCRalphabeta/CD19-depleted stem cell transplant. This TCR derives from a male patient aged 10 to 17 who had a stem cell transplant for acute myeloid leukemia, so the T cells may come from the graft donor.

CDR3: CASNLLGGAYEQYF. The DNA of the CDR3 is TGTGCCAGCAACCTCTTAGGAGGGGCCTACGAGCAGTACTTC. The gene calls are TRBV28 and TRBJ2-7; tentatively, D is TRBD2 (6 bases). Germline-derived CDR1 and CDR2 are MDHEN and SYDVKM. CDR3 length equals 14 residues. V was trimmed by 7 bases and J by 2 bases, leaving 15 bases between them.